What follows are 30 T cell receptor beta chains derived from one specimen sequenced in a study of cytomegalovirus exposure and HLA in healthy donors. PCR employed 60 Vbeta and 13 Jbeta primers. Some clones are missing from TCRdb's copy, which holds only in-frame ones; the method was immunoSEQ multiplex PCR. The sample includes about 200,000 clones, almost 80% seen only once; the top ten take roughly 1.9%. Sequencing was performed on PBMCs. The receptors shown here come from a male donor in good health and CMV-seronegative.

The chain has TRBV4-1 and TRBJ1-4; 8 nucleotides align to TRBD1. Germline loops: CDR1 MGHRA, CDR2 YSYEKL. J gave up 7 bases and V 3 bases, and 4 bases lay outside the gene matches. This CDR3 has 14 residues. The CDR3 spells CASSHLQGGEKLFF. Here the CDR3 DNA reads TGCGCCAGCAGCCACCTACAGGGGGGTGAAAAACTGTTTTTT.

The genes are TRBV4-2 and TRBJ2-7; TRBD2 aligns across 8 bases. The CDR3 has 16 residues. The J segment lost 3 bases and the V segment lost 0 bases, leaving 7 bases of the junction unmatched. Looked up from germline, CDR1 is LGHNA and CDR2 is YNFKEQ. CDR3 bases: TGTGCCAGCAGCCAAGATAGCGGGGCTAGCGGCTACGAGCAGTACTTC. This translates into CASSQDSGASGYEQYF.

The V gene is TRBV29-1, the J gene TRBJ1-4; D is possibly TRBD1 (6 bases). The CDR3 is 14 residues long. Trimming took 4 bases from V and 8 from J, leaving 17 bases between them. Germline assignment: CDR1 SQVTM and CDR2 ANQGSEA. The CDR3 is CSVAGVSEGEKLFF. The CDR3 DNA follows: TGCAGCGTTGCAGGGGTCTCCGAAGGCGAAAAACTGTTTTTT.

This clone occurred a few times. The gene calls are TRBV5-1 and TRBJ1-1; TRBD1 aligns across 9 bases. The V gene's germline CDR1 is SGHRS and CDR2 YFSETQ. V dropped 3 bases and J dropped 1; count of bases not matched to a gene: 4. The CDR3 has 15 residues. This CDR3 reads CASSWGQGANTEAFF. The CDR3 DNA follows: TGCGCCAGCAGCTGGGGACAGGGAGCGAACACTGAAGCTTTCTTT.

There are a few counts of this clone. The chain links TRBV29-1 to TRBJ2-1, with 9 bases matching TRBD2. V trimming: 3 bases; J trimming: 9 bases; junction bases outside the gene matches: 6. CDR3 length equals 13 residues. Per germline, CDR1 SQVTM and CDR2 ANQGSEA. The CDR3 coding sequence is TGCAGCGTTGATAGCGGGAGAGTGGGTGAGCAGTTCTTC. It is translated as CSVDSGRVGEQFF.

The chain has TRBV4-2 and TRBJ1-2; 11 nucleotides match TRBD1. CDR3 size: 15 residues. Germline loops: CDR1 LGHNA, CDR2 YNFKEQ. The V gene end was trimmed by 5 bases and the J gene end by 3 bases; junction bases not matched to a gene: 5. This CDR3 is CASSTGTGGDYGYTF. CDR3 sequence (DNA): TGTGCCAGCAGCACCGGGACAGGGGGAGACTATGGCTACACCTTC.

J is TRBJ1-5 and V is TRBV4-1, with D possibly being TRBD1 (5 bases). The CDR3 covers 17 residues. V lost 1 base, J lost 0 bases, and 13 bases lay in between. Germline CDR1 reads MGHRA; CDR2 reads YSYEKL. The CDR3 protein is CASSQGGRAYSNQPQHF. CDR3 in DNA: TGCGCCAGCAGCCAAGGTGGCAGGGCCTATAGCAATCAGCCCCAGCATTTT.

The gene calls are TRBV27 and TRBJ1-4, with D unclear. The CDR3 has 14 residues. The V end lost 3 bases, the J end lost 1 base, and 6 bases lay between the germline ends. The germline V gene has CDR1 MNHEY and CDR2 SMNVEV (reference sequence). DNA for the CDR3: TGTGCCAGCAGTTTCTACGGAACTAATGAAAAACTGTTTTTT. Translating it yields CASSFYGTNEKLFF.

This sequence joins TRBV5-4 and TRBJ1-2; D might be TRBD1 (6 bases). This CDR3 contains 13 residues. The ends were cut back, 4 bases at V and 4 bases at J, with 11 bases in the middle. Germline assignment: CDR1 SGHNT and CDR2 YYREEE (reference sequence). CDR3 coding DNA: TGTGCCAGCAGCCAGACAGGAGTCTATGGCTACACCTTC. Protein product: CASSQTGVYGYTF.

V usage is TRBV5-4 and J usage is TRBJ2-2; TRBD1 might be the D (6 bases). This CDR3 comprises 16 residues. Germline V lookup: CDR1 SGHNT, CDR2 YYREEE (reference sequence). V was trimmed by 4 bases and J by 6 bases, leaving 19 bases between them. DNA of the CDR3: TGTGCCAGCAGCCGACCGGGACAAAAAAGTTCCGGGGAGCTGTTTTTT. Its protein product is CASSRPGQKSSGELFF.

The chain has TRBV4-3 and TRBJ1-1; D is unresolved. Germline V gives CDR1 LGHNA, CDR2 YSLEER. CDR3 length equals 15 residues. V was clipped by 0 bases and J by 1 base, with 9 bases between them. Here the CDR3 DNA reads TGCGCCAGCAGCCAAGACGAGGTCCCGAACACTGAAGCTTTCTTT. This codes for CASSQDEVPNTEAFF.

The chain has TRBV7-9 and TRBJ2-7; TRBD1 matches 7 bases. Trimming took 5 bases from V and 4 from J; bases not matched to a gene: 8. The CDR3 extends over 14 amino acids. The germline gives CDR1 SEHNR, CDR2 FQNEAQ (reference sequence). The CDR3 bases are TGTGCCAGCAGCGGCCAGGGGGTAGGTTACGAGCAGTACTTC. The encoded protein is CASSGQGVGYEQYF.

The V gene is TRBV9, the J gene TRBJ1-1; 8 bases agree with TRBD1. The V gene's germline CDR1 is SGDLS and CDR2 YYNGEE. The CDR3 covers 15 residues. V trimming: 0 bases; J trimming: 4 bases; junction bases outside the gene matches: 5. The chain's CDR3 is CASSVADGTGTEAFF. The CDR3 DNA sequence: TGTGCCAGCAGCGTAGCGGACGGGACAGGCACTGAAGCTTTCTTT.

This sequence joins TRBV5-1 and TRBJ1-1, with D possibly matching TRBD1 (5 bases). The germline CDR1 and CDR2 sequences are SGHRS and YFSETQ. V was shortened by 2 bases and J by 1 base, with 12 bases between the two germline ends. The CDR3 has 15 residues. The CDR3 sequence is CASSLETDRNTEAFF. Here the CDR3 DNA reads TGCGCCAGCAGCTTAGAAACCGACAGGAACACTGAAGCTTTCTTT. The full variable domain, with the rest looked up from reference TRBV5-1 and TRBJ1-1, is KAGVTQTPRYLIKTRGQQVTLSCSPISGHRSVSWYQQTPGQGLQFLFEYFSETQRNKGNFPGRFSGRQFSNSRSEMNVSTLELGDSALYLCASSLETDRNTEAFFGQGTRLTVV.

The chain recombines TRBV5-4 with TRBJ2-1; weak D call: TRBD2 (5 bases). The CDR3 has 13 residues. In germline, CDR1 is SGHNT, CDR2 YYREEE (reference sequence). Trimming cost V 4 bases and J 10 bases, with 15 bases left between them. The DNA of the CDR3 is TGTGCCAGCAGCGGCCGGACGGGGTACGAGCAGTTCTTC. Its translation: CASSGRTGYEQFF.

This clone was counted only a few times. A read error is the likely source, as a far larger clone sits one nucleotide away. V gene TRBV7-9 combines with J gene TRBJ2-1, with 11 bases matching TRBD2. Germline V gives CDR1 SEHNR, CDR2 FQNEAQ (reference sequence). CDR3 size: 16 residues. Written as DNA, the CDR3 is TGTTCCAGCAGCCAAGATAGCGGGGGGGCCTACAATGAGCAGTTCTTC. Amino acid sequence: CSSSQDSGGAYNEQFF.

The chain links TRBV30 to TRBJ1-1, with D unclear. V was pared by 5 bases and J by 4 bases, with 17 bases between. Germline values: CDR1 GTSNPN, CDR2 SVGIG (reference sequence). This CDR3 has 14 residues. In nucleotides, the CDR3 is TGTGCCTGGGTGCGGGAGAGGTTGAGCACTGAAGCTTTCTTT. As protein: CAWVRERLSTEAFF.

The chain carries TRBV28 and TRBJ1-1; D gene uncertain. Trimming cost V 1 base and J 6 bases, with 9 bases left between them. Germline V CDR1 and CDR2: MDHEN, SYDVKM. The CDR3 length is 13 residues. This CDR3 reads CASSLFGRAEAFF. The CDR3, as DNA: TGTGCCAGCAGTTTATTCGGTAGAGCTGAAGCTTTCTTT.

J is TRBJ2-5 and V is TRBV7-2, with TRBD1 matching 8 bases. Germline V gives CDR1 SGHTA, CDR2 FQGNSA. The CDR3 loop spans 16 amino acids. J was trimmed by 3 bases and V by 4 bases; bases with no gene match: 10. DNA of the CDR3: TGTGCCAGCAGCTCCTGGGGCCAGGGGGCAGAAGAGACCCAGTACTTC. Translation gives CASSSWGQGAEETQYF.

Only a few counts were recorded for this clone. The chain employs TRBV30 and TRBJ2-2; 14 bases match TRBD2. The CDR3 runs to 16 residues. Trimming cost V 4 bases and J 7 bases; bases outside gene matches: 8. In germline, CDR1 is GTSNPN, CDR2 SVGIG (reference sequence). The CDR3 sequence is CAWNPGTSGRIGELFF. In DNA form, the CDR3 reads TGTGCCTGGAACCCTGGGACTAGCGGGAGAATCGGGGAGCTGTTTTTT.

This chain links TRBV5-1 with TRBJ1-1, with D possibly matching TRBD1 (5 bases). The V end was cut by 0 bases, the J end by 6 bases, with 12 bases between. This CDR3 spans 14 amino acids. Germline CDR1 reads SGHRS; CDR2 reads YFSETQ. The CDR3 is CASSLEVQGAEAFF. The CDR3 DNA follows: TGCGCCAGCAGCTTGGAGGTGCAGGGCGCTGAAGCTTTCTTT.

V is TRBV27 and J is TRBJ2-7, with D possibly being TRBD1 (5 bases). CDR3 length: 14 amino acids. In germline, CDR1 is MNHEY, CDR2 SMNVEV (reference sequence). V was pared by 6 bases and J by 6 bases, with 18 bases between. The CDR3 DNA reads as TGTGCCAGCAGCCCGCAGATCAGGGAAGGCGAGCAGTACTTC. It yields the protein CASSPQIREGEQYF.

This clone occurred once. The rearrangement joins TRBV6-5 to TRBJ2-3; no clear D gene. The CDR3 loop spans 12 amino acids. V lost 6 bases and J 2 bases, leaving 6 bases between the germline ends. From germline, CDR1 is MNHEY and CDR2 SVGAGI. The CDR3 protein is CASRTPTDTQYF. CDR3 sequence (DNA): TGTGCCAGCAGAACTCCCACAGATACGCAGTATTTT.

The chain employs TRBV7-9 and TRBJ2-7, with 9 bases aligning to TRBD1. With V trimmed by 5 bases and J by 4 bases, 15 bases remained unmatched. This CDR3 is built from 17 residues. Germline assignment: CDR1 SEHNR and CDR2 FQNEAQ (reference sequence). The CDR3 region has the DNA TGTGCCAGCAGCCCTTACCTGGGGACAGGGAGACCTTACGAGCAGTACTTC. Translated: CASSPYLGTGRPYEQYF.

The chain recombines TRBV6-5 with TRBJ2-7; TRBD2 aligns across 9 bases. V was clipped by 8 bases and J by 2 bases; unmatched bases: 7. Germline V gene sequence: CDR1 MNHEY, CDR2 SVGAGI. The CDR3 extends over 14 amino acids. CDR3 in DNA: TGTGCCAGCGGAACTAGCGGGCTCCCCTACGAGCAGTACTTC. Its translation is CASGTSGLPYEQYF.

The chain carries TRBV14 and TRBJ1-3; no definite D call. Trimming took 1 base from V and 1 from J, leaving 5 bases between them. This CDR3 contains 14 residues. CDR1 is SGHDN and CDR2 is FVKESK in the germline V gene. The CDR3 sequence: CASSQVRSGNTIYF. The DNA for the CDR3 is TGTGCCAGCAGCCAAGTTCGGTCTGGAAACACCATATATTTT.

The chain joins TRBV27 to TRBJ1-2, with D unclear. The CDR3 length is 14 residues. Trimming pared 0 bases from V and 4 bases from J, leaving 9 bases between. CDR1 and CDR2 (germline): MNHEY, SMNVEV (reference sequence). The CDR3 sequence is CASSLSVRFYGYTF. The CDR3 DNA sequence: TGTGCCAGCAGTTTATCAGTTCGGTTCTATGGCTACACCTTC.

V and J are TRBV7-2 and TRBJ2-7, with D possibly being TRBD1 (6 bases). V was trimmed by 2 bases and J by 7 bases, leaving 12 bases between them. The germline CDR1 and CDR2 sequences are SGHTA and FQGNSA. The CDR3 consists of 13 residues. CDR3 DNA sequence: TGTGCCAGCAGCTTATACTTGGGACATGAGCAGTACTTC. This codes for CASSLYLGHEQYF.

This clone was observed once. The chain links TRBV6-5 to TRBJ2-7; TRBD2 might be the D (6 bases). The V end was cut by 2 bases, the J end by 3 bases, with 11 bases between. Germline CDR1 MNHEY, CDR2 SVGAGI. The CDR3 covers 14 residues. The CDR3 coding sequence is TGTGCCAGCAGTTACACTGCGGGACTCTACGAGCAGTACTTC. It is translated as CASSYTAGLYEQYF.

This clone was seen only a few times. The V call is TRBV7-9, the J call TRBJ1-2; D is undetermined. The CDR3 length is 14 residues. The germline V gene has CDR1 SEHNR and CDR2 FQNEAQ (reference sequence). Trimming took off 3 bases at V and 2 bases at J, with 10 bases between the two ends. The CDR3 DNA sequence: TGTGCCAGCAGCTTCAGACCAGGCAACTATGGCTACACCTTC. Its translation: CASSFRPGNYGYTF. Full variable domain (rest looked up from reference TRBV7-9 and TRBJ1-2): DTGVSQNPRHKITKRGQNVTFRCDPISEHNRLYWYRQTLGQGPEFLTYFQNEAQLEKSRLLSDRFSAERPKGSFSTLEIQRTEQGDSAMYLCASSFRPGNYGYTFGSGTRLTVV.